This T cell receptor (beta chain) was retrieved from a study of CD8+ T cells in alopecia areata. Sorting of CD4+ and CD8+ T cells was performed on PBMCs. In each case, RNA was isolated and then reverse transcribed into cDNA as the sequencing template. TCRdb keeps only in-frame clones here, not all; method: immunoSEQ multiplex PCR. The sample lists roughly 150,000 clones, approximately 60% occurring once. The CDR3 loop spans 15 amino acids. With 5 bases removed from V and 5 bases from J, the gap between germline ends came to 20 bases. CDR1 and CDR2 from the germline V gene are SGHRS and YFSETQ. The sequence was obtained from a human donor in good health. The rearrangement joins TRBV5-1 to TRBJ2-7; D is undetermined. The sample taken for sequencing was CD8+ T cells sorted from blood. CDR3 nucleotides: TGCGCCAGCAGTAAACTCGGGTGGCCCAACGACGAGCAGTACTTC. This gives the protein CASSKLGWPNDEQYF.